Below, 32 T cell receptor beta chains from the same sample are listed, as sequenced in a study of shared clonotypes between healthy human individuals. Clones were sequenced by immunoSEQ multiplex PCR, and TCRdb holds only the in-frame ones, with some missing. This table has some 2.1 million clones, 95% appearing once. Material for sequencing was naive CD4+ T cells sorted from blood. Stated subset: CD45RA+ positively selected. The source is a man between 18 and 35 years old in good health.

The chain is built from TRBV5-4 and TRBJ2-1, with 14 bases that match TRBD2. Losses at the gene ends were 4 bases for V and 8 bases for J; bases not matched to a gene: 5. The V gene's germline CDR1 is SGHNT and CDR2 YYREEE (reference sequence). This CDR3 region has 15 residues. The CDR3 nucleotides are TGTGCCAGCAGCCCGCGGACTAGCGGGGGGCATGAGCAGTTCTTC. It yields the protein CASSPRTSGGHEQFF.

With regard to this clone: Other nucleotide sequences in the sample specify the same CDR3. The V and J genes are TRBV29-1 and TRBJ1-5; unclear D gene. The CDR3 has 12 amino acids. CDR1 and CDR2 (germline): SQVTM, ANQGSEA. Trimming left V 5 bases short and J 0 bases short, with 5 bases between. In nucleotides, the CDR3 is TGCAGCGTTCAGAATAGCAATCAGCCCCAGCATTTT. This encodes CSVQNSNQPQHF. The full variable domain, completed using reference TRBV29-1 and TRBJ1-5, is SAVISQKPSRDICQRGTSLTIQCQVDSQVTMMFWYRQQPGQSLTLIATANQGSEATYESGFVIDKFPISRPNLTFSTLTVSNMSPEDSSIYLCSVQNSNQPQHFGDGTRLSIL.

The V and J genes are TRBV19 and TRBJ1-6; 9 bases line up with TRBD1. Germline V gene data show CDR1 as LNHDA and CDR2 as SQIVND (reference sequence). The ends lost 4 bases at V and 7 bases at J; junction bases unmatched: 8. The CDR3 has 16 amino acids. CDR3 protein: CASSTSSGTGNSPLHF. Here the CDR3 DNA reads TGTGCCAGTAGTACTAGTTCCGGGACAGGGAATTCACCCCTCCACTTT.

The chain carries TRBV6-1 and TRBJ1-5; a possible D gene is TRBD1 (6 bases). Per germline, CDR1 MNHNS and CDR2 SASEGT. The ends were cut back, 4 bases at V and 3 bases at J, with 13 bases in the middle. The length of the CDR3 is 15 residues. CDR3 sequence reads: CASSASGTPNQPQHF. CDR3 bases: TGTGCCAGCAGTGCCTCCGGGACACCCAATCAGCCCCAGCATTTT.

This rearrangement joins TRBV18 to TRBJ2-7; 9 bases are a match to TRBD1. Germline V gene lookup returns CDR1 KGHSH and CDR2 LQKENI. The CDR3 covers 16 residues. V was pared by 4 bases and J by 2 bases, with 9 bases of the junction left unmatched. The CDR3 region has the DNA TGTGCCAGCTCACTGTCCGTGGGACAGGGAGCCTACGAGCAGTACTTC. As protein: CASSLSVGQGAYEQYF.

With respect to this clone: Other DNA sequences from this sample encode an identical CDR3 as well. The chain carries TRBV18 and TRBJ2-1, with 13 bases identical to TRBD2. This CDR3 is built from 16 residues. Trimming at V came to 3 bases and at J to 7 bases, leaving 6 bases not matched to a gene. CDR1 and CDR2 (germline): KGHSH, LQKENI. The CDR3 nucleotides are TGTGCCAGCTCACCGCCGGGACTAGCGGGATTTAATGAGCAGTTCTTC. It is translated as CASSPPGLAGFNEQFF. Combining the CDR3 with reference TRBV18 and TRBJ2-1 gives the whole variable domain NAGVMQNPRHLVRRRGQEARLRCSPMKGHSHVYWYRQLPEEGLKFMVYLQKENIIDESGMPKERFSAEFPKEGPSILRIQQVVRGDSAAYFCASSPPGLAGFNEQFFGPGTRLTVL.

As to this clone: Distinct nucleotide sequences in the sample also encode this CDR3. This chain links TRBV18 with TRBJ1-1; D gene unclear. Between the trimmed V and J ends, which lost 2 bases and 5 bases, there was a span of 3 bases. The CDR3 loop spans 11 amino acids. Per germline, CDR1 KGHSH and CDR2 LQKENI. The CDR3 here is CASSPGTEAFF. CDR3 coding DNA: TGTGCCAGCTCACCAGGGACTGAAGCTTTCTTT.

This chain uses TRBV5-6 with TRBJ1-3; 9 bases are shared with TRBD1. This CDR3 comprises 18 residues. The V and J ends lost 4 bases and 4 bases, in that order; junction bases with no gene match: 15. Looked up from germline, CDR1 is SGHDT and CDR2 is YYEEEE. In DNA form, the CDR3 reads TGTGCCAGCAGCCAGCAGCAGAACAGGGGGCGATCGGGAAACACCATATATTTT. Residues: CASSQQQNRGRSGNTIYF.

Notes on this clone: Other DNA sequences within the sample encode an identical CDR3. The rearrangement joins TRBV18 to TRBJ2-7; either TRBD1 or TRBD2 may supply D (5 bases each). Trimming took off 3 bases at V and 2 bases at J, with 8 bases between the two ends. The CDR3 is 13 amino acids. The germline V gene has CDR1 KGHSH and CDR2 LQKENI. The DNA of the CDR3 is TGTGCCAGCTCACCCGGGACGACCTACGAGCAGTACTTC. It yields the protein CASSPGTTYEQYF.

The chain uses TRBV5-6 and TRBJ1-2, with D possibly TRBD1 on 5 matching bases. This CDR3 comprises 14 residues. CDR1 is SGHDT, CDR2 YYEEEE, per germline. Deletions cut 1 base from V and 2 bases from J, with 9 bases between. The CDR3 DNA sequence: TGTGCCAGCAGCTTGCTAGACAGCAACTATGGCTACACCTTC. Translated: CASSLLDSNYGYTF.

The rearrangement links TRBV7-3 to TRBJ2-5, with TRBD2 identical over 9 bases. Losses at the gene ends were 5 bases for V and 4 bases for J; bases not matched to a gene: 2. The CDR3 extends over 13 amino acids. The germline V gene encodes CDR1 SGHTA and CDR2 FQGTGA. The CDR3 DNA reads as TGTGCCAGCAGCCTAGCGGGGACAGAGACCCAGTACTTC. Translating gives CASSLAGTETQYF.

CDR3 residues: CASTSSGANVLTF. As DNA, the CDR3 is TGTGCCAGCACCTCATCTGGGGCCAACGTCCTGACTTTC. The rearrangement links TRBV27 to TRBJ2-6, with unresolved D. CDR1 and CDR2 (germline): MNHEY, SMNVEV (reference sequence). The CDR3 loop spans 13 amino acids. With 7 bases removed from V and 1 base from J, the gap between germline ends came to 5 bases.

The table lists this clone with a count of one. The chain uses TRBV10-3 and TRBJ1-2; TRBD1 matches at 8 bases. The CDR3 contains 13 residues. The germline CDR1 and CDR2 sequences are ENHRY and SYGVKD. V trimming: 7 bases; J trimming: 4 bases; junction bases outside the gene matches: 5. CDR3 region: CAINPDRAYGYTF. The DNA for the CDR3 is TGTGCCATCAATCCGGACAGGGCCTATGGCTACACCTTC.

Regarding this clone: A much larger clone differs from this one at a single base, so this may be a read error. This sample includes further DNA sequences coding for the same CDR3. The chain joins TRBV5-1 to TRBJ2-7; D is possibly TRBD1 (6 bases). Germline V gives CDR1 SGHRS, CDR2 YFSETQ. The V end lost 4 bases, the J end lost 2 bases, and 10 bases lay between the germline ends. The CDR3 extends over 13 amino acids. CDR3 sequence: CASSPGQTYEQYF. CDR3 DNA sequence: TGCGCCAGCAGCCCCGGACAGACCTACGAGCAGTACTTC.

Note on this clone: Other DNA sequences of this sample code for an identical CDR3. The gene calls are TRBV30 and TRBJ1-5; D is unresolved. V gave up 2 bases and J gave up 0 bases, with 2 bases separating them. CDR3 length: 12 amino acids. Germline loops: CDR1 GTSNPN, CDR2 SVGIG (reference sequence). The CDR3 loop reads CAWSRSNQPQHF. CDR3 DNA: TGTGCCTGGAGTCGTAGCAATCAGCCCCAGCATTTT.

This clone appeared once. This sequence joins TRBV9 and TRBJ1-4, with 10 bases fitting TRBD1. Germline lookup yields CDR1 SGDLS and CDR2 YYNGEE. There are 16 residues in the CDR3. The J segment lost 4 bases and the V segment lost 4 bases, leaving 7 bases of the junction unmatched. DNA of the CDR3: TGTGCCAGCAGCTTTCGGGACAGGGGAGATAATGAAAAACTGTTTTTT. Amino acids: CASSFRDRGDNEKLFF.

CDR3 nucleotides: TGTGCCAGCAGCAAACAGGGCCCAGGAAACACCATATATTTT. Amino acids: CASSKQGPGNTIYF. The rearrangement uses TRBV6-1 and TRBJ1-3; tentative D call: TRBD1 (6 bases). The CDR3 has 14 residues. From germline, CDR1 is MNHNS and CDR2 SASEGT. V lost 6 bases, J lost 4 bases, and 13 bases lay in between.

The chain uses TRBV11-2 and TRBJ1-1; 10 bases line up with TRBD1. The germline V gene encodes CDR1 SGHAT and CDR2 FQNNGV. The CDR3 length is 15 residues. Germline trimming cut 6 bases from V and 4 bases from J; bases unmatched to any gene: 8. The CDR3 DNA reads TGTGCCAGCAGGGTGACAGGGGGCACGGTCACTGAAGCTTTCTTT. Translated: CASRVTGGTVTEAFF.

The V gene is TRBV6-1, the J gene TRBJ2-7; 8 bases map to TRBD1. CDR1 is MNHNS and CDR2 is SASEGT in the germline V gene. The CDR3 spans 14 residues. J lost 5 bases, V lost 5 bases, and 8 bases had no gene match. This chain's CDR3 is CASSWDRKLHEQYF. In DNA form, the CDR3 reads TGTGCCAGCAGTTGGGACAGGAAGCTCCACGAGCAGTACTTC.

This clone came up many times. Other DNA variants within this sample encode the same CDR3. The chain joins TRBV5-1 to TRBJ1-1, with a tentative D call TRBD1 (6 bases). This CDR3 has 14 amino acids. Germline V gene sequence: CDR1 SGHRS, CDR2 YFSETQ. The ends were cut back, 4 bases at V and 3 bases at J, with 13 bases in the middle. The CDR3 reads CASSRDRSDTEAFF. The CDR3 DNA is TGCGCCAGCAGCCGTGACAGGAGTGACACTGAAGCTTTCTTT.

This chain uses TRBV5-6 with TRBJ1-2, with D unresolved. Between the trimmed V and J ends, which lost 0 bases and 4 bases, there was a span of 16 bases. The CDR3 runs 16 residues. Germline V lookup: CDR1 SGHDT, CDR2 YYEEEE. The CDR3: CASSLEAVTAPYGYTF. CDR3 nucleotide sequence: TGTGCCAGCAGCTTGGAGGCGGTTACAGCACCCTATGGCTACACCTTC.

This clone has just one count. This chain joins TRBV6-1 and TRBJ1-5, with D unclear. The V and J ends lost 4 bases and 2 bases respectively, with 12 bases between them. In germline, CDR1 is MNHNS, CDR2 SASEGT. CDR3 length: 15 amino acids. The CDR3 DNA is TGTGCCAGCAGTGGTGGAGGTCAGGGCAATCAGCCCCAGCATTTT. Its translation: CASSGGGQGNQPQHF.

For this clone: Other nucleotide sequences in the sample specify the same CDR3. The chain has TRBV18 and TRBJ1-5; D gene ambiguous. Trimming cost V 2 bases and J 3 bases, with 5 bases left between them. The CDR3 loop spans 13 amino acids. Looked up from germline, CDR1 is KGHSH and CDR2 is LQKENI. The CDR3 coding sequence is TGTGCCAGCTCACCAGAATCCAATCAGCCCCAGCATTTT. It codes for CASSPESNQPQHF.

This chain's CDR3 is CASSALTGNYGYTF. The CDR3, as DNA: TGTGCCAGCAGCGCCCTGACAGGGAACTATGGCTACACCTTC. The chain couples TRBV9 to TRBJ1-2, with 7 nucleotides matching TRBD1. V shed 3 bases, J shed 2 bases, and the junction held 4 bases outside the gene matches. The V gene's germline CDR1 is SGDLS and CDR2 YYNGEE. The CDR3 totals 14 residues.

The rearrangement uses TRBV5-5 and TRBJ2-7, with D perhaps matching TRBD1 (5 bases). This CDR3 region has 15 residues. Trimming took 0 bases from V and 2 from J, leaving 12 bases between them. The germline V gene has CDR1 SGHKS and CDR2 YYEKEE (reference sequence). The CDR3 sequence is CASSLEGVLTYEQYF. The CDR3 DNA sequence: TGTGCCAGCAGCTTGGAAGGGGTCCTTACCTACGAGCAGTACTTC. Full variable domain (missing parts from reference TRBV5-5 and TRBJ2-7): DAGVTQSPTHLIKTRGQQVTLRCSPISGHKSVSWYQQVLGQGPQFIFQYYEKEERGRGNFPDRFSARQFPNYSSELNVNALLLGDSALYLCASSLEGVLTYEQYFGPGTRLTVT.

CDR3 sequence (DNA): TGTGCCAGCAGTTTGTCCGGGACAACGACATCTGGCTACACCTTC. This sequence encodes CASSLSGTTTSGYTF. The genes are TRBV28 and TRBJ1-2; possible D gene TRBD1, 6 bases. CDR1 is MDHEN, CDR2 SYDVKM, per germline. V was cut by 3 bases and J by 7 bases, with 18 bases left in between. The CDR3 length is 15 residues.

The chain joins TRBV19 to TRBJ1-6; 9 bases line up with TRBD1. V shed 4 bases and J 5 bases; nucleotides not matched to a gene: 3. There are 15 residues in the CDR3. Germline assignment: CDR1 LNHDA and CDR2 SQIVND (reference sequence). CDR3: CASSTDRGNNSPLHF. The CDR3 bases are TGTGCCAGTAGTACCGACAGGGGGAATAATTCACCCCTCCACTTT.

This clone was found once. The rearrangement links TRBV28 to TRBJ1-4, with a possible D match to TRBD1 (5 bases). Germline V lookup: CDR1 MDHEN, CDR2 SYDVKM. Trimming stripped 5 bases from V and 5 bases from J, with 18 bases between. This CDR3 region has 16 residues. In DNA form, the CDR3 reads TGTGCCAGCAGTGGGGCACTATGGCCGGCCAATGAAAAACTGTTTTTT. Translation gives CASSGALWPANEKLFF.

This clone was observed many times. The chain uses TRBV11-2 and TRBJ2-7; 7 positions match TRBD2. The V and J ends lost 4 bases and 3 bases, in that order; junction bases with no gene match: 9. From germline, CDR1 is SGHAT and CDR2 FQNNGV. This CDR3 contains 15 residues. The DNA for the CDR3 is TGTGCCAGCAGCTCCCCGGCTAGCGGCCACTACGAGCAGTACTTC. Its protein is CASSSPASGHYEQYF. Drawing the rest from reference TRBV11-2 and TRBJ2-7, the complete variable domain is EAGVAQSPRYKIIEKRQSVAFWCNPISGHATLYWYQQILGQGPKLLIQFQNNGVVDDSQLPKDRFSAERLKGVDSTLKIQPAKLEDSAVYLCASSSPASGHYEQYFGPGTRLTVT.

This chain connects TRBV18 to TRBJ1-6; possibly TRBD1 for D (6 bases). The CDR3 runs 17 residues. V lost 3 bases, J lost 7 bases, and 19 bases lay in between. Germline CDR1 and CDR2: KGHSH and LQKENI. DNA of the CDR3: TGTGCCAGCTCACCGGGGACACCGGAACCGTTGAATTCACCCCTCCACTTT. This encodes CASSPGTPEPLNSPLHF.

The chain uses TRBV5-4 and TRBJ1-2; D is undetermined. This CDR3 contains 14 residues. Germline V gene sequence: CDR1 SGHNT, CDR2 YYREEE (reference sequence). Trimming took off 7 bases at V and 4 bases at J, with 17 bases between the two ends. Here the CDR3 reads CASSLGVAGYGYTF. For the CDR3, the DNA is TGTGCCAGCTCACTTGGTGTGGCTGGCTATGGCTACACCTTC.

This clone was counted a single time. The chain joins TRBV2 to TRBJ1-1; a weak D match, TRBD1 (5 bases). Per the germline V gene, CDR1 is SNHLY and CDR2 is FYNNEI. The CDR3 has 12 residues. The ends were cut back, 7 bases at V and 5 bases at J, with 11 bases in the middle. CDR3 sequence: CASTGGGTEAFF. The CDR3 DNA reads TGTGCCAGCACCGGGGGAGGTACTGAAGCTTTCTTT.